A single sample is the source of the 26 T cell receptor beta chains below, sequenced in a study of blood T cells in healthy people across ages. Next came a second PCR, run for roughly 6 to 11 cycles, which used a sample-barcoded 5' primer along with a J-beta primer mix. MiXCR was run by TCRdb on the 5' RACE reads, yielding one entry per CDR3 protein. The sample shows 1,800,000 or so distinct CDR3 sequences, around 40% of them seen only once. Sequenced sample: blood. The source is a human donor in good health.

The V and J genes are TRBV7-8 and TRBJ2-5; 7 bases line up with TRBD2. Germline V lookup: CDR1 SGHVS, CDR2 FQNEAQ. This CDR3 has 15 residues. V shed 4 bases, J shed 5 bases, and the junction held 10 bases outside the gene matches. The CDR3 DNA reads TGTGCCAGCAGCTCCCAGGGAGGGAGTGGGGAGACCCAGTACTTC. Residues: CASSSQGGSGETQYF.

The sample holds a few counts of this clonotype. The CDR3 sequence is CSVEKQGAHLNYGYTF. In DNA, the CDR3 is TGCAGCGTTGAAAAACAGGGTGCCCACCTAAACTATGGCTACACCTTC. V gene TRBV29-1 combines with J gene TRBJ1-2; D may be TRBD1 (6 bases). The V end lost 2 bases, the J end lost 2 bases, and 18 bases lay between the germline ends. Germline-derived CDR1 and CDR2 are SQVTM and ANQGSEA. The CDR3 sequence is 16 residues long.

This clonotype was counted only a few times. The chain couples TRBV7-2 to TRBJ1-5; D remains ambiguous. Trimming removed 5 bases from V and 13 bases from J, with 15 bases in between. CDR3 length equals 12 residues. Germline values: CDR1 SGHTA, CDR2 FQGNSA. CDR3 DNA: TGTGCCAGCAGCCTAAATGAAGGACCTCAGCATTTT. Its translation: CASSLNEGPQHF. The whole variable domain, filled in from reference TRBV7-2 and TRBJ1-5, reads GAGVSQSPSNKVTEKGKDVELRCDPISGHTALYWYRQSLGQGLEFLIYFQGNSAPDKSGLPSDRFSAERTGGSVSTLTIQRTQQEDSAVYLCASSLNEGPQHFGDGTRLSIL.

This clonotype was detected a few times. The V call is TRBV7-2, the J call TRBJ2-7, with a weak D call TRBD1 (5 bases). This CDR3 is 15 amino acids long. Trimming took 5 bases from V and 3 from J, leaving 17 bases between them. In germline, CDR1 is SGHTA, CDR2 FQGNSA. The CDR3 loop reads CASSRDRSQGYEQYF. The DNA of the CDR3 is TGTGCCAGCAGCCGAGACAGATCTCAGGGCTACGAGCAGTACTTC.

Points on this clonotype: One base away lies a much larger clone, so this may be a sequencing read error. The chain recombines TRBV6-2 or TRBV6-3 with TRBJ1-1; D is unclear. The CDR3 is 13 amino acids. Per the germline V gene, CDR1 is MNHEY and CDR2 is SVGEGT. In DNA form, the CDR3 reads TGTGCCAGCAGTTACGCTGAGAACACTGAAACTTTCTTT. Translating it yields CASSYAENTETFF.

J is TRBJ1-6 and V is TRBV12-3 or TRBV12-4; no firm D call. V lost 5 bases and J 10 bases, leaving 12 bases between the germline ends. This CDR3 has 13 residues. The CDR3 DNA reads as TGTGCCAGCAGTGATCTTGGGAAGTCACCCCTCCACTTT. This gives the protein CASSDLGKSPLHF.

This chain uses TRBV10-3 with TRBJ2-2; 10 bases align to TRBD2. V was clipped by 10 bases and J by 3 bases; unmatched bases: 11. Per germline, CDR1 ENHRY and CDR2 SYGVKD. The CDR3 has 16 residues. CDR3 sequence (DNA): TGTGCCACGCGACTAGCGGGTGGATCCGACACCGGGGAGCTGTTTTTT. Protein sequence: CATRLAGGSDTGELFF.

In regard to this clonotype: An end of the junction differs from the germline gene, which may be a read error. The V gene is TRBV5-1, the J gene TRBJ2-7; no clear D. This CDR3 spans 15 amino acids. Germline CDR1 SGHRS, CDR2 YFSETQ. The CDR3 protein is CGSSLEGSVRYEQYF. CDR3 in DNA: TGCGGCAGCAGCTTGGAAGGCAGCGTCAGGTACGAGCAGTACTTC.

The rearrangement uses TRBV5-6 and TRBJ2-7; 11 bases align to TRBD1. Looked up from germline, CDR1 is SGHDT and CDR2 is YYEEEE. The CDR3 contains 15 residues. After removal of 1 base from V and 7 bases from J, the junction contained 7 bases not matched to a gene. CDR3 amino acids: CASSLYGQGADEQYF. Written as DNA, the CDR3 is TGTGCCAGCAGCTTGTACGGACAGGGGGCTGATGAGCAGTACTTC.

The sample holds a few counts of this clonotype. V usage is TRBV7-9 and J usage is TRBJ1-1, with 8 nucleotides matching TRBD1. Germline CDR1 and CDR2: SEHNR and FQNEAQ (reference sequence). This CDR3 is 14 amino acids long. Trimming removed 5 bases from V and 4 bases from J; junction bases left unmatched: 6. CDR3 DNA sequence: TGTGCCAGCAGCCCCAGGGGGCCGGGCACTGAAGCTTTCTTT. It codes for CASSPRGPGTEAFF.

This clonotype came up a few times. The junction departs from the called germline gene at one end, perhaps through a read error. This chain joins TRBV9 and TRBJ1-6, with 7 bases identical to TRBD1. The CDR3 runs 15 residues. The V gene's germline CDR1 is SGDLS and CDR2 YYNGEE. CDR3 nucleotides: TGTGCCGGCAGCCCTGGGACAGAATATAATTCACCCCTCCACTTT. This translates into CAGSPGTEYNSPLHF.

Here the CDR3 DNA reads TGCGCCAGCAGCGCGGGACAGGGAAAAGGCTACACCTTC. This translates into CASSAGQGKGYTF. This chain joins TRBV5-1 and TRBJ1-2, with 9 positions matching TRBD1. CDR3 size: 13 residues. Germline V lookup: CDR1 SGHRS, CDR2 YFSETQ. The V segment lost 4 bases and the J segment 8 bases; nucleotides outside the gene matches: 6.

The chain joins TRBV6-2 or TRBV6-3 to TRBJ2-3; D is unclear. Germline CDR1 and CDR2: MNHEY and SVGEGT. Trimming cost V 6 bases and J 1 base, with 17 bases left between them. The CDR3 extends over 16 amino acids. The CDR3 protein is CASSLTHLHRTDTQYF. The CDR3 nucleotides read TGTGCCAGCAGCCTCACCCACTTACATCGCACAGATACGCAGTATTTT.

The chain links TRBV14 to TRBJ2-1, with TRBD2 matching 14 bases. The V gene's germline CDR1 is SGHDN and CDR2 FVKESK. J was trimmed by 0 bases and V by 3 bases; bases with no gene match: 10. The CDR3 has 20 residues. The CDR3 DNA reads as TGTGCCAGCAGCCATCCTGGACTAGCGGGGGGCCGGAGCTCCTACAATGAGCAGTTCTTC. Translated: CASSHPGLAGGRSSYNEQFF.

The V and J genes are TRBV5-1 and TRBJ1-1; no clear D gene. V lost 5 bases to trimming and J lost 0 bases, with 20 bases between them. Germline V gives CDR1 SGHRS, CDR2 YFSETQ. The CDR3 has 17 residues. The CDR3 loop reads CASSLLGAQAVNTEAFF. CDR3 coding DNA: TGCGCCAGCAGTTTGTTGGGTGCTCAGGCGGTGAACACTGAAGCTTTCTTT.

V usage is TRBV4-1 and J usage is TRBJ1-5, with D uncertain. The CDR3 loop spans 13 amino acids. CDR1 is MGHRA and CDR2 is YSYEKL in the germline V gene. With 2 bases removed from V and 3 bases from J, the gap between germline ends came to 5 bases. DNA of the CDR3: TGCGCCAGCAGCCAAAGGTCCAATCAGCCCCAGCATTTT. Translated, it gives CASSQRSNQPQHF.

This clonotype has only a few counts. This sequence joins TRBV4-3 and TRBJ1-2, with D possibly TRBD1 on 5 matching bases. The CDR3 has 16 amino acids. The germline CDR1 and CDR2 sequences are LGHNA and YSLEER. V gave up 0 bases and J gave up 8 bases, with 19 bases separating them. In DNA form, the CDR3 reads TGCGCCAGCAGCCAAGATACCCAGGGAGGTGTGGGCGGCTACACCTTC. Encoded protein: CASSQDTQGGVGGYTF.

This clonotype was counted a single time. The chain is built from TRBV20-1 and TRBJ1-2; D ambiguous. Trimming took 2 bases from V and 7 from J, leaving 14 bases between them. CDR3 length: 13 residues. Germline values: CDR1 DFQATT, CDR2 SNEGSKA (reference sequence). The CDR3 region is CSARTPVKSGYTF. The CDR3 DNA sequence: TGCAGTGCTAGAACTCCAGTTAAAAGTGGCTACACCTTC.

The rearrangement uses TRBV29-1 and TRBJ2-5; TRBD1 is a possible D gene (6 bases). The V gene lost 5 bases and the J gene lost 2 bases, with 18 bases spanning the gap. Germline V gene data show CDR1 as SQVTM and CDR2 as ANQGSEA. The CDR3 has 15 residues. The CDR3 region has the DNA TGCAGCGTTCGCGAATCAGGGGTTTATCAAGAGACCCAGTACTTC. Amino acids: CSVRESGVYQETQYF.

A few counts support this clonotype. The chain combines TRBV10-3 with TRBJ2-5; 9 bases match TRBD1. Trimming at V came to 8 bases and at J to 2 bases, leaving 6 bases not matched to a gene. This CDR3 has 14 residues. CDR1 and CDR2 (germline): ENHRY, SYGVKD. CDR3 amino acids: CAIRTGEDQETQYF. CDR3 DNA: TGTGCCATCCGGACAGGGGAGGATCAAGAGACCCAGTACTTC.

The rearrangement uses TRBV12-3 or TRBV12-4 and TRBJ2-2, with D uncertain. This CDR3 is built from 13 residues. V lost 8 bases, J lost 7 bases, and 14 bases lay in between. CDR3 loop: CASGLGFSGELFF. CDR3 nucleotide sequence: TGTGCCAGCGGATTGGGATTTAGCGGGGAGCTGTTTTTT.

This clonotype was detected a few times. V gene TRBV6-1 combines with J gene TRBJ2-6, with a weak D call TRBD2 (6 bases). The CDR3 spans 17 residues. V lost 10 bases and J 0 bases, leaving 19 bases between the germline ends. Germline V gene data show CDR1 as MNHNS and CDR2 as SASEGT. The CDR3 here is CATLGKGGGSGANVLTF. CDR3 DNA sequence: TGTGCCACCTTAGGAAAGGGAGGAGGCTCTGGGGCCAACGTCCTGACTTTC.

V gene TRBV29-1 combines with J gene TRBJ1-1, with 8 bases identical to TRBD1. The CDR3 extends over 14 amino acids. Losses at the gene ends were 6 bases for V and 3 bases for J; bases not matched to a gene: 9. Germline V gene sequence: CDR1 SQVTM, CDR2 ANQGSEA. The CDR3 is CSVLRQGKYTEAFF. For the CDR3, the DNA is TGCAGCGTCCTTCGACAGGGGAAGTACACTGAAGCTTTCTTT.

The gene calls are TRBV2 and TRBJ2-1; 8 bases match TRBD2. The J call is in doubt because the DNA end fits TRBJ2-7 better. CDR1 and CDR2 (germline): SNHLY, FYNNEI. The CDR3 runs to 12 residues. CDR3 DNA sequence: TGTGCCAGCCTCACCGCGGGGGGCGAGCAGTACTTC. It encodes CASLTAGGEQYF.

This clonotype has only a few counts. CDR3 DNA sequence: TGCGCCAGCAGCTTATTGTTCGATTACGAGCAGTACTTC. Translated, it gives CASSLLFDYEQYF. The chain is built from TRBV5-1 and TRBJ2-7; D is uncertain. The germline V and J ends were trimmed by 2 bases and 4 bases, with 10 bases remaining between them. The CDR3 length is 13 residues. Germline assignment: CDR1 SGHRS and CDR2 YFSETQ.

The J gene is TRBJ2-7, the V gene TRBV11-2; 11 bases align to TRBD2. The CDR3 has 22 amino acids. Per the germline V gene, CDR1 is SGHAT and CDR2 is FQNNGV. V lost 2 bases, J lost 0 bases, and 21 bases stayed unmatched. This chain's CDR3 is CASSLLCAEKLAGEGVSYEQYF. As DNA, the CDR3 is TGTGCCAGCAGCTTATTGTGCGCGGAGAAACTAGCGGGGGAGGGTGTCTCCTACGAGCAGTACTTC.